Reported below is one TCR beta chain. Sequencing used immunoSEQ multiplex PCR; TCRdb keeps in-frame clones, though not all of them. The sample holds around 300,000 clones; 80% to 90% are singletons and the top ten take around 2%. The CDR3 is 13 residues long. The ends were cut back, 5 bases at V and 4 bases at J, with 11 bases in the middle. Participants had their cohort set by participant-reported clinical history. The data stem from a study of blood T cell repertoires in COVID-19. The receptor comes from a woman between 18 and 30 years old who had recovered from COVID-19. The sequenced material came from PBMCs or T cells enriched from blood (not recorded which). The chain has TRBV12-3 or TRBV12-4 and TRBJ2-5; TRBD1 is a possible D gene (6 bases). CDR3 sequence: CASSTTGRETQYF. The CDR3, as DNA: TGTGCCAGCAGTACGACAGGCCGAGAGACCCAGTACTTC.